The 5 T cell receptor beta chains presented below share a single source sample, sequenced in a study of blood T cell repertoires in COVID-19. Only in-frame clones appear in the TCRdb table, and some are missing; sequencing was by immunoSEQ multiplex PCR. The repertoire holds 35,000 to 50,000 clones, with approximately 85% as singletons. The sequenced material came from peripheral blood. The receptor source for this set is a human donor in a cohort sampled during active COVID-19.

The chain employs TRBV30 and TRBJ1-6, with a tentative D call TRBD1 (5 bases). Trimming removed 0 bases at V and 14 bases at J, with 20 bases between. This CDR3 has 15 residues. Germline lookup yields CDR1 GTSNPN and CDR2 SVGIG (reference sequence). CDR3 sequence reads: CAWSVTGSNTKALHF. CDR3 DNA sequence: TGTGCCTGGAGTGTAACAGGTTCGAATACGAAGGCCCTCCACTTT. The full variable domain, rest sourced from reference TRBV30 and TRBJ1-6, is SQTIHQWPATLVQPVGSPLSLECTVEGTSNPNLYWYRQAAGRGLQLLFYSVGIGQISSEVPQNLSASRPQDRQFILSSKKLLLSDSGFYLCAWSVTGSNTKALHFGNGTRLTVT.

The chain has TRBV2 and TRBJ1-1; 8 nucleotides align to TRBD1. The CDR3 is made up of 13 amino acids. J was trimmed by 7 bases and V by 6 bases; bases with no gene match: 7. CDR1 and CDR2 from the germline V gene are SNHLY and FYNNEI. Here the CDR3 reads CASREEQGGEAFF. CDR3 nucleotides: TGTGCCAGCAGGGAGGAACAGGGGGGTGAAGCTTTCTTT.

The chain employs TRBV7-2 and TRBJ1-5; the match to TRBD1 covers 10 bases. The length of the CDR3 is 16 residues. The ends lost 5 bases at V and 4 bases at J; junction bases unmatched: 8. The germline gives CDR1 SGHTA, CDR2 FQGNSA. CDR3 DNA sequence: TGTGCCAGCAGCCTGGGGGGACAGGGGTCAAATCAGCCCCAGCATTTT. Protein sequence: CASSLGGQGSNQPQHF.

The chain links TRBV6-5 to TRBJ2-3; the D is unclear. V shed 8 bases and J shed 8 bases, with 11 bases lying between them. This CDR3 comprises 11 residues. Germline lookup yields CDR1 MNHEY and CDR2 SVGAGI. The CDR3 loop reads CASEVVGTQYF. CDR3 bases: TGTGCCAGCGAGGTGGTTGGTACGCAGTATTTT.

This chain connects TRBV7-2 to TRBJ1-5; possible D gene TRBD1, 5 bases. Germline CDR1 is SGHTA and CDR2 is FQGNSA. The CDR3 is 14 residues long. Trimming pared 5 bases from V and 2 bases from J, leaving 10 bases between. CDR3 region: CASSPGGGNQPQHF. CDR3 bases: TGTGCCAGCAGCCCCGGAGGGGGCAATCAGCCCCAGCATTTT.